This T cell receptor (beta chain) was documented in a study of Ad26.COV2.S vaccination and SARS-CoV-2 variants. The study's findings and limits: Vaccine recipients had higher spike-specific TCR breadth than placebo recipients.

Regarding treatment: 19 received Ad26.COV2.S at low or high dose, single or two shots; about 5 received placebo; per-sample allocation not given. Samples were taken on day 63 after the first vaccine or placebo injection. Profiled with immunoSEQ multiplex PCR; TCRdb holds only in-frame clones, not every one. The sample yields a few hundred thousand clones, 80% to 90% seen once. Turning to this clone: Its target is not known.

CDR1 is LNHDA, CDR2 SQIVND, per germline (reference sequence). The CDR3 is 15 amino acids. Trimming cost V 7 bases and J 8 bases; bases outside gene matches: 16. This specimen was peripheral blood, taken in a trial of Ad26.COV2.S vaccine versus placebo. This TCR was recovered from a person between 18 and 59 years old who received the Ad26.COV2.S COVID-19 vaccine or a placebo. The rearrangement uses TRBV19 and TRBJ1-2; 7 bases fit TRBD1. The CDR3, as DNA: TGTGCCAGTAAACGGGGACAGAGCGGGGCGTACGGCTACACCTTC. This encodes CASKRGQSGAYGYTF.